Each of the 2 T cell receptor beta chains below was sequenced from the same sample in a study of shared clonotypes between healthy human individuals. TCRdb's copy holds only in-frame clones and misses some; the assay was immunoSEQ multiplex PCR. Of 2 million to 2.5 million clones in the sample, 80% to 95% are singletons; the top ten hold about 0.38%. Sample: naive CD4+ T cells from PBMCs. As for subset: CD45RA+ positively selected. These receptors were obtained from a young man in good health. Some clones in this sample may be carry-over from other donors' samples.

As regards this clone: Other nucleotide sequences in the sample specify the same CDR3. The chain is built from TRBV19 and TRBJ1-1, with TRBD1 matching over 7 bases. CDR3 size: 15 residues. Germline V gene data show CDR1 as LNHDA and CDR2 as SQIVND (reference sequence). With V trimmed by 1 base and J by 1 base, 3 bases remained unmatched. CDR3 in DNA: TGTGCCAGTAGTATAGTCGGGACAGCGAACACTGAAGCTTTCTTT. Protein product: CASSIVGTANTEAFF.

The chain joins TRBV5-1 to TRBJ2-1; a possible D gene is TRBD1 (5 bases). CDR1 is SGHRS, CDR2 YFSETQ, per germline. This CDR3 has 15 amino acids. V was cut by 3 bases and J by 2 bases, with 12 bases left in between. This CDR3 reads CASSSFLGAYNEQFF. Here the CDR3 DNA reads TGCGCCAGCAGCTCTTTCCTAGGGGCCTACAATGAGCAGTTCTTC.